These 30 T cell receptor beta chains were all obtained from the same sample, sequenced in a study of Graves' ophthalmopathy and Graves' hyperthyroidism. The authors amplified TCR beta CDR3 regions, and they did so from RNA transcripts for repertoire sequencing. First-round RT-PCR with HTBI primers preceded a second-round multiplex PCR. One entry per CDR3 protein, called by TCRdb with MiXCR from the multiplex PCR reads. This sample carries 560,000 or so distinct CDR3 sequences, under 45% of them seen once, and the ten largest clones take less than 4.5%. The material sequenced was peripheral blood or thyroid tissue (not recorded which). The origin of the receptors is an adult man with Graves' hyperthyroidism.

There are a few counts of this clonotype. V usage is TRBV10-3 and J usage is TRBJ2-2; 11 bases are shared with TRBD2. V lost 10 bases, J lost 6 bases, and 10 bases stayed unmatched. Germline CDR1 reads ENHRY; CDR2 reads SYGVKD. This CDR3 region has 15 residues. CDR3 sequence (DNA): TGTGCCAGCAGAACTAGCGGGAGAGGTCCCGGGGAGCTGTTTTTT. It encodes CASRTSGRGPGELFF.

In this sample, this clonotype turned up a few times. This rearrangement joins TRBV9 to TRBJ2-5; D is unresolved. CDR1 and CDR2 (germline): SGDLS, YYNGEE. The CDR3 length is 16 residues. Between the trimmed V and J ends, which lost 0 bases and 1 base, there was a span of 13 bases. The CDR3 protein is CASSVGDVRAQETQYF. As DNA, the CDR3 is TGTGCCAGCAGCGTAGGGGATGTTCGAGCCCAAGAGACCCAGTACTTC.

This chain connects TRBV7-9 to TRBJ2-2; 13 bases line up with TRBD2. Germline CDR1 is SEHNR and CDR2 is FQNEAQ (reference sequence). V shed 1 base, J shed 6 bases, and the junction held 5 bases outside the gene matches. This CDR3 is 17 amino acids long. This chain's CDR3 is CASSLEGLAGSSGELFF. DNA of the CDR3: TGTGCCAGCAGCTTAGAGGGACTAGCGGGATCATCCGGGGAGCTGTTTTTT.

This clonotype was recorded at least ten times. V usage is TRBV7-9 and J usage is TRBJ1-5; D unclear. Trimming took 2 bases from V and 0 from J, leaving 5 bases between them. CDR3 length: 14 residues. Germline V lookup: CDR1 SEHNR, CDR2 FQNEAQ (reference sequence). CDR3 amino acids: CASSLQDSNQPQHF. The CDR3 DNA reads TGTGCCAGCAGCTTACAGGATAGCAATCAGCCCCAGCATTTT.

This clonotype was observed many times. The V gene is TRBV28, the J gene TRBJ1-6; 7 bases are shared with TRBD1. Germline CDR1 reads MDHEN; CDR2 reads SYDVKM. CDR3 length: 13 residues. The V and J ends lost 7 bases and 7 bases, in that order; junction bases with no gene match: 4. CDR3 nucleotide sequence: TGTGCCAGCAAAGCGGACAGGAATTCACCCCTCCACTTT. It yields the protein CASKADRNSPLHF. The full variable domain, in which reference TRBV28 and TRBJ1-6 provide the parts outside the CDR3, is DVKVTQSSRYLVKRTGEKVFLECVQDMDHENMFWYRQDPGLGLRLIYFSYDVKMKEKGDIPEGYSVSREKKERFSLILESASTNQTSMYLCASKADRNSPLHFGNGTRLTVT.

Notes on this clonotype: The junction differs from germline at one of its ends, possibly a read error. The chain combines TRBV4-1 with TRBJ1-2; D gene uncertain. CDR1 and CDR2 from the germline V gene are MGHRA and YSYEKL. The CDR3 extends over 15 amino acids. The DNA for the CDR3 is TGCGTCAGCAGCCCAAGGGAGGGCCCCAACTATGGCTACACCTTC. It translates to CVSSPREGPNYGYTF.

This clonotype was picked up a small number of times. V usage is TRBV7-8 and J usage is TRBJ2-2; D is undetermined. The V and J ends lost 2 bases and 3 bases respectively, with 10 bases between them. CDR1 and CDR2 (germline): SGHVS, FQNEAQ. This CDR3 has 15 residues. CDR3 sequence reads: CASSLRGLDTGELFF. The CDR3 DNA follows: TGTGCCAGCAGCTTACGTGGTTTAGACACCGGGGAGCTGTTTTTT.

This clonotype occurred many times. The chain uses TRBV12-5 and TRBJ1-1, with a possible D match to TRBD1 (5 bases). The CDR3 runs 11 residues. Germline assignment: CDR1 LGHNT and CDR2 FRNRAP. Trimming removed 3 bases from V and 8 bases from J, with 7 bases in between. CDR3 sequence reads: CASGFGDEAFF. DNA for the CDR3: TGTGCTAGTGGTTTCGGGGACGAAGCTTTCTTT.

This clonotype was observed at least ten times. The genes are TRBV13 and TRBJ2-7; D perhaps matches TRBD1 (5 bases). The CDR3 has 14 amino acids. Germline V gene data show CDR1 as PRHDT and CDR2 as FYEKMQ (reference sequence). The ends were cut back, 8 bases at V and 0 bases at J, with 14 bases in the middle. This CDR3 is CASGAVSSSYEQYF. The CDR3 DNA reads as TGTGCCAGCGGGGCGGTCTCATCCTCCTACGAGCAGTACTTC.

A note on this clonotype: Given a much more abundant clone one base away, this may be a read error. V usage is TRBV5-5 and J usage is TRBJ2-7; 7 nucleotides agree with TRBD1. CDR3 length: 15 amino acids. The germline gives CDR1 SGHKS, CDR2 YYEKEE (reference sequence). Trimming at V came to 4 bases and at J to 0 bases, leaving 7 bases not matched to a gene. This chain's CDR3 is CASSPKGTDSYEQYF. The CDR3 nucleotides read TGTGCCAGCAGCCCAAAAGGGACAGACTCCTACGAGCAGTACTTC. The variable domain in full, completed from reference TRBV5-5 and TRBJ2-7, reads DAGVTQSPTHLIKTRGQQVTLRCSPISGHKSVSWYQQVLGQGPQFIFQYYEKEERGRGNFPDRFSARQFPNYSSELNVNALLLGDSALYLCASSPKGTDSYEQYFGPGTRLTVT.

Many counts were recorded for this clonotype. The chain combines TRBV12-3 or TRBV12-4 with TRBJ1-6; TRBD1 matches 7 bases. The CDR3 contains 15 residues. Unmatched junction bases numbered 5, after V lost 7 bases and J lost 2 bases. This CDR3 reads CASNQGTAYNSPLHF. The DNA for the CDR3 is TGTGCCAGCAATCAAGGGACAGCCTATAATTCACCCCTCCACTTT.

The chain combines TRBV18 with TRBJ2-7, with D tentatively TRBD1 (5 bases). Germline V gene sequence: CDR1 KGHSH, CDR2 LQKENI. The CDR3 is made up of 17 amino acids. The V and J ends lost 1 base and 3 bases respectively, with 19 bases between them. Here the CDR3 reads CASSPLMTVGSGYEQYF. The DNA of the CDR3 is TGTGCCAGCTCACCACTTATGACAGTGGGGTCGGGCTACGAGCAGTACTTC.

The chain couples TRBV25-1 to TRBJ2-1, with TRBD2 identical over 8 bases. Germline loops: CDR1 MGHDK, CDR2 SYGVNS. The ends lost 1 base at V and 2 bases at J; junction bases unmatched: 7. This CDR3 is built from 17 residues. The CDR3 nucleotides are TGTGCCAGCAGTGAATTAGGAAGCGGGAGAACCTACAATGAGCAGTTCTTC. This gives the protein CASSELGSGRTYNEQFF.

The genes are TRBV5-1 and TRBJ1-3; 11 nucleotides agree with TRBD1. Germline-derived CDR1 and CDR2 are SGHRS and YFSETQ. V was pared by 3 bases and J by 7 bases, with 12 bases of the junction left unmatched. The CDR3 sequence is 17 residues long. The CDR3 bases are TGCGCCAGCAGCTCTACCACCCTGGACAGGGGGCTGAACACCATATATTTT. Translating gives CASSSTTLDRGLNTIYF.

This clonotype was observed a handful of times. The gene calls are TRBV28 and TRBJ1-4; a weak D match, TRBD1 (6 bases). The CDR3 has 16 residues. V lost 3 bases and J 7 bases, leaving 18 bases between the germline ends. Germline CDR1 and CDR2: MDHEN and SYDVKM. The CDR3 loop reads CASSFTGQGYSEKLFF. The CDR3 nucleotides read TGTGCCAGCAGTTTTACCGGCCAGGGGTATAGTGAAAAACTGTTTTTT.

This clonotype was seen only a few times. This chain uses TRBV12-3 or TRBV12-4 with TRBJ1-2, with D hard to call. This CDR3 is 14 amino acids long. Trimming removed 5 bases from V and 3 bases from J, with 13 bases in between. CDR3 sequence reads: CASSPMEYYYGYTF. CDR3 nucleotides: TGTGCCAGCAGTCCTATGGAATATTACTATGGCTACACCTTC.

Ten or more counts support this clonotype. The CDR3 region is CSVEEGTNTEAFF. The CDR3 nucleotides are TGCAGCGTTGAAGAAGGGACGAACACTGAAGCTTTCTTT. The chain employs TRBV29-1 and TRBJ1-1; weak D call: TRBD1 (5 bases). The CDR3 sequence is 13 residues long. Germline-derived CDR1 and CDR2 are SQVTM and ANQGSEA. V was cut by 0 bases and J by 1 base, with 6 bases left in between.

This clonotype was detected many times. The chain is built from TRBV10-3 and TRBJ2-7, with D possibly matching TRBD1 (5 bases). V gave up 2 bases and J gave up 6 bases, with 8 bases separating them. The CDR3 covers 12 residues. From germline, CDR1 is ENHRY and CDR2 SYGVKD. The CDR3 protein is CAISEGRGEQYF. CDR3 in DNA: TGTGCCATCAGTGAGGGAAGGGGCGAGCAGTACTTC.

V gene TRBV15 combines with J gene TRBJ2-7; TRBD1 matches at 8 bases. V lost 4 bases and J lost 7; bases outside the gene matches: 3. The germline V gene has CDR1 LNHNV and CDR2 YYDKDF (reference sequence). This CDR3 is built from 12 residues. This CDR3 is CATSTGGREQYF. The CDR3, as DNA: TGTGCCACCAGCACAGGGGGCCGGGAGCAGTACTTC.

This clonotype was counted many times. V and J are TRBV29-1 and TRBJ2-5, with a tentative D call TRBD2 (7 bases). V gave up 1 base and J gave up 4 bases, with 10 bases separating them. This CDR3 comprises 13 residues. Germline V CDR1 and CDR2: SQVTM, ANQGSEA. CDR3 in DNA: TGCAGCGTTGAAGTGGGGGGGGCAGAGACCCAGTACTTC. Translation: CSVEVGGAETQYF. The full variable domain, completed using reference TRBV29-1 and TRBJ2-5, is SAVISQKPSRDICQRGTSLTIQCQVDSQVTMMFWYRQQPGQSLTLIATANQGSEATYESGFVIDKFPISRPNLTFSTLTVSNMSPEDSSIYLCSVEVGGAETQYFGPGTRLLVL.

Comment on this clonotype: Its ends do not fully match the called genes, so a read error is possible. The chain uses TRBV12-3 or TRBV12-4 and TRBJ1-4, with 9 bases fitting TRBD1. This CDR3 comprises 16 residues. In DNA, the CDR3 is TGTGCCATCAGTTTATCTAGGGACAGGGATAATGAAAAACTGTTTTTT. It is translated as CAISLSRDRDNEKLFF.

This chain uses TRBV11-1 with TRBJ1-2; D is possibly TRBD1 (6 bases). The CDR3 contains 14 residues. With 1 base removed from V and 6 bases from J, the gap between germline ends came to 12 bases. Germline assignment: CDR1 SGHAT and CDR2 FQDESV (reference sequence). The CDR3 sequence: CASSLGRGSDGYTF. The CDR3 coding sequence is TGTGCCAGCAGCTTAGGCAGGGGCTCAGATGGCTACACCTTC. Complete variable domain (other parts from reference TRBV11-1 and TRBJ1-2): EAEVAQSPRYKITEKSQAVAFWCDPISGHATLYWYRQILGQGPELLVQFQDESVVDDSQLPKDRFSAERLKGVDSTLKIQPAELGDSAMYLCASSLGRGSDGYTFGSGTRLTVV.

The rearrangement uses TRBV7-9 and TRBJ1-3; the D gene is possibly TRBD1 (6 bases). This CDR3 spans 16 amino acids. In germline, CDR1 is SEHNR, CDR2 FQNEAQ (reference sequence). V was cut by 3 bases and J by 0 bases, with 12 bases left in between. DNA for the CDR3: TGTGCCAGCAGCTTCAGGGGTACTTCCTCTGGAAACACCATATATTTT. It specifies CASSFRGTSSGNTIYF.

This clonotype occurred a few times. The gene calls are TRBV7-9 and TRBJ1-6; D gene ambiguous. V was clipped by 0 bases and J by 6 bases, with 6 bases between them. Looked up from germline, CDR1 is SEHNR and CDR2 is FQNEAQ (reference sequence). The CDR3 consists of 14 residues. Here the CDR3 reads CASSLASFNSPLHF. The CDR3 nucleotides read TGTGCCAGCAGCTTAGCTAGTTTTAATTCACCCCTCCACTTT.

The chain combines TRBV10-2 with TRBJ2-7, with TRBD1 identical over 11 bases. The germline V gene encodes CDR1 WSHSY and CDR2 SAAADI. V gave up 2 bases and J gave up 5 bases; unmatched junction bases: 2. The CDR3 length is 14 residues. CDR3 protein: CASSEGQGANEQYF. The CDR3 nucleotides are TGCGCCAGCAGTGAGGGACAGGGGGCCAACGAGCAGTACTTC.

As to this clonotype: A much larger clonotype is one base distant, so this may be a read error. The gene calls are TRBV9 and TRBJ2-7, with 9 positions matching TRBD2. This CDR3 has 15 amino acids. V was clipped by 4 bases and J by 2 bases; unmatched bases: 7. Germline lookup yields CDR1 SGDLS and CDR2 YYNGEE. The CDR3 DNA is TGTGCCAGCAGCTTAGCGGGGGACCTTCCCTACGAGCAGTACTTC. Residues: CASSLAGDLPYEQYF.

With respect to this clonotype: A much larger clone differs from this one at a single base, so this may be a read error. Lacking the conserved final phenylalanine or tryptophan, this CDR3 likely reflects a read error. This chain connects TRBV5-1 to TRBJ1-2, with unresolved D. Germline V gene data show CDR1 as SGHRS and CDR2 as YFSETQ. This CDR3 is built from 14 residues. V was trimmed by 0 bases and J by 6 bases, leaving 12 bases between them. This CDR3 reads CASSLVEGTHGYTL. Here the CDR3 DNA reads TGCGCCAGCAGCTTGGTAGAGGGCACCCATGGCTACACCCTC.

This clonotype was counted ten times or more. The chain joins TRBV20-1 to TRBJ1-4; D remains ambiguous. This CDR3 is 13 amino acids long. Trimming cost V 3 bases and J 7 bases, with 12 bases left between them. Germline loops: CDR1 DFQATT, CDR2 SNEGSKA (reference sequence). Here the CDR3 DNA reads TGCAGTGCTAGTTATCGGAAGACTGAAAAACTGTTTTTT. Protein: CSASYRKTEKLFF.

This clonotype has ten or more counts. Germline and junction disagree at one end, which may indicate a read error. The chain carries TRBV5-1 and TRBJ1-6, with D possibly being TRBD1 (5 bases). This CDR3 comprises 14 residues. Germline V CDR1 and CDR2: SGHRS, YFSETQ. The CDR3 DNA is TGTGCCAGCAGCTTAGGGACGGATAATTCACCCCTCCACTTT. It specifies CASSLGTDNSPLHF.

This clonotype came up many times. The rearrangement uses TRBV7-8 and TRBJ1-2; D unresolved. This CDR3 is 13 amino acids long. The germline V and J ends were trimmed by 1 base and 7 bases, with 10 bases remaining between them. Germline V CDR1 and CDR2: SGHVS, FQNEAQ. The DNA of the CDR3 is TGTGCCAGCAGCTTAGTTCCGTCGGGTGGCTACACCTTC. Residues: CASSLVPSGGYTF.